This note documents a single T cell receptor beta chain sequence. This specimen comes from a study of blood T cell repertoires in COVID-19. The study recruited people aged roughly 18 to 95 years across approximately 24 US areas. Generated by immunoSEQ multiplex PCR, the TCRdb table keeps only in-frame clones and is missing some. This table has about 430,000 clones, roughly 90% appearing once. The TCR sequence derives from a woman aged 30 to 39 with acute COVID-19. Sequencing was done on a sample of PBMCs or T cells enriched from blood (not recorded which).

The CDR3 spells CASSLDRAGYTF. CDR3 nucleotide sequence: TGCGCCAGCAGCCTTGACAGGGCGGGCTACACCTTC. The rearrangement joins TRBV4-1 to TRBJ1-2, with 7 bases that match TRBD1. CDR3 size: 12 residues. The germline gives CDR1 MGHRA, CDR2 YSYEKL. V gave up 4 bases and J gave up 8 bases; unmatched junction bases: 4.